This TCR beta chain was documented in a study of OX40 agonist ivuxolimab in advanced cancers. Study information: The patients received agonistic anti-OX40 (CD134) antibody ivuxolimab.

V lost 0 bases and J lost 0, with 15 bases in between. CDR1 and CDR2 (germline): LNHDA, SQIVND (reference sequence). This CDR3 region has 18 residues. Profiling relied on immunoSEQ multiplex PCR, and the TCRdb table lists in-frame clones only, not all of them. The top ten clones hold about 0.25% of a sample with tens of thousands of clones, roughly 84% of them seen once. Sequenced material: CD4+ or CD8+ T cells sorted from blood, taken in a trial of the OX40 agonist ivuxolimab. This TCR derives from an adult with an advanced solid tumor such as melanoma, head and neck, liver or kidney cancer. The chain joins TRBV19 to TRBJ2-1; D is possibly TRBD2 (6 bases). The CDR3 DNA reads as TGTGCCAGTAGTATAGATCTTGGCGGGGAAAGCTCCTACAATGAGCAGTTCTTC. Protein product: CASSIDLGGESSYNEQFF.